This T cell receptor (beta chain) was profiled in a study of human CD8 memory T cell subsets. Findings and caveats of the study: Stem-like memory and precursor exhausted T cells were similarly highly diverse; effector memory cells were not. There were indications from Chao1 estimates that stem-like memory T cells were more diverse than precursor exhausted T cells.

Stem-like CD8+ memory T cells, termed TSTEM, were CCR7+ PD-1- TIGIT-. Total RNA was taken from about 160,000 sorted CD8+ T cells, in duplicate, per subset. In regard to this clonotype: The antigen is unknown.

Construction of TCR beta libraries was accomplished by means of UMI-labeled 5' RACE. Following a re-call of the 5' RACE reads, TCRdb has one entry per CDR3 protein and lacks DNA. Its table lists more than 6,000 distinct CDR3 sequences. The V gene's germline CDR1 is SEHNR and CDR2 FQNEAQ (reference sequence). The CDR3 totals 12 residues. V usage is TRBV7-9 and J usage is TRBJ1-1. The TCR originated in a human donor in good health. Sequencing input: CD8+ stem-like memory T cells (TSCM and TCM) sorted from PBMCs. As for subset: stem-like memory CD8 T cells (TSTEM), CCR7+ PD-1- TIGIT-. The CDR3 sequence is CASSSPVTEAFF.